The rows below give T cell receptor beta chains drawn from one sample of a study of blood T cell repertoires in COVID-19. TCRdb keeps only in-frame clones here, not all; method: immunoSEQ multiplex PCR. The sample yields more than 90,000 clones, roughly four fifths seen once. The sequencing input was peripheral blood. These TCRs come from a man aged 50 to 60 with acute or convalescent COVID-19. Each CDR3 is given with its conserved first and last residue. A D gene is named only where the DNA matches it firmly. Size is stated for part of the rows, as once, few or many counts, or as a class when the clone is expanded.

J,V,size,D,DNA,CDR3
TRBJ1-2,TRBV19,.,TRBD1,TGTGCCAGTAGTATACGACAGGGGCGCGGCTACACCTTC,CASSIRQGRGYTF
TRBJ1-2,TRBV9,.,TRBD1,TGTGCCAGCAGCGTAGGGCCCCGGACAGGGGGAGGCTACACCTTC,CASSVGPRTGGGYTF
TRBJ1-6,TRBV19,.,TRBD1,TGTGCCAGTAGTAACGGACAGGGGGCGACATATTCACCCCTCCACTTT,CASSNGQGATYSPLHF
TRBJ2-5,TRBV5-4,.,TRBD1,TGTGCCAGCAGCGAGGGACAGCAAGAGACCCAGTACTTC,CASSEGQQETQYF
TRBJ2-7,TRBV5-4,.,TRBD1,TGTGCCAGCAGCTTGGGGGGACAGGCCTACGAGCAGTACTTC,CASSLGGQAYEQYF
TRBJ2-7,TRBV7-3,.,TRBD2,TGTGCCAGCAGCCCGGGACTAGGCGCCCGCGAGCAGTACTTC,CASSPGLGAREQYF
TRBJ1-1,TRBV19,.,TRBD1,TGTGCCAGTAGTACCGGCGACAGGGGGACCACTGAAGCTTTCTTT,CASSTGDRGTTEAFF
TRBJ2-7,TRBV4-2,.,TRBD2,TGTGCCAGCAGCCAAGAGGGTAGCGGGGGGTGGTACGAGCAGTACTTC,CASSQEGSGGWYEQYF
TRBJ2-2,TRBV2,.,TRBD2,TGTGCCAGCAATGGCCCCAGGATATGGACTAGCGGGAGTACCGGGGAGCTGTTTTTT,CASNGPRIWTSGSTGELFF
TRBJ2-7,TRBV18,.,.,TGTGCCAGCTCACCACGAGAGGAGGGTAGCTCCTACGAGCAGTACTTC,CASSPREEGSSYEQYF
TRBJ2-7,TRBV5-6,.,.,TGTGCCAGCAGCTTACAATGGGCCCACGGACAATACGAGCAGTACTTC,CASSLQWAHGQYEQYF
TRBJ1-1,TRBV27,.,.,TGTGCCAGCAGTTTATCCGGGACTGGGAACACTGAAGCTTTCTTT,CASSLSGTGNTEAFF
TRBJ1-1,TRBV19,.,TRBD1,TGTGCCAGTAGCCGAGGACAGGGATTGAACACTGAAGCTTTCTTT,CASSRGQGLNTEAFF
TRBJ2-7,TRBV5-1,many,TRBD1,TGCGCCAGCAGCTTGGTAGGGACAGGGGGAAACGAGCAGTACTTC,CASSLVGTGGNEQYF
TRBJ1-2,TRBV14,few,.,TGTGCCAGCAGCCAAAACCCTCAGGGTGTTGGTATCTATGGCTACACCTTC,CASSQNPQGVGIYGYTF
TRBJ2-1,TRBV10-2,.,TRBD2,TGCGCCAGCATCCCGGGACTACACAATGAGCAGTTCTTC,CASIPGLHNEQFF
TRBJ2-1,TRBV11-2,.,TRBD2,TGTGCCAGCAGCTCCCGGGGGGGAGCGAGCGAAACGTACAATGAGCAGTTCTTC,CASSSRGGASETYNEQFF
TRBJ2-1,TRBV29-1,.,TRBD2,TGCAGCGTTCTCCTCGGGAGGCGCTCCTACAATGAGCAGTTCTTC,CSVLLGRRSYNEQFF
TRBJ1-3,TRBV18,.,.,TGTGCCAGCGCCCTCCCGGGACATAGCTCTGGAAACACCATATATTTT,CASALPGHSSGNTIYF
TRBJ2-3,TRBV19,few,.,TGTGCCAGTAGTACCATATCCGGAGATACGCAGTATTTT,CASSTISGDTQYF
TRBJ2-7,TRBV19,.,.,TGTGCCAGTAGTATCGGCGGCTCCTACGAGCAGTACTTC,CASSIGGSYEQYF
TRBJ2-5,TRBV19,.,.,TGTGCCAGTACCGGACTGGAGGGTGAGACCCAGTACTTC,CASTGLEGETQYF
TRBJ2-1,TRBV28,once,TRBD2,TGTGCCAGCAGTTCGATATGGACCGGGACTAGCGGGAGCCACTCCTACAATGAGCAGTTCTTC,CASSSIWTGTSGSHSYNEQFF
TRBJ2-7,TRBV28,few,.,TGTGCCAGCAGGCCCTCTAGCGACTACGAGCAGTACTTC,CASRPSSDYEQYF
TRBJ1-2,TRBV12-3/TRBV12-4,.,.,TGTGCCAGCAGTTTCGGGACATATTATGGCTACACCTTC,CASSFGTYYGYTF
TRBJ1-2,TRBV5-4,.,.,TGTGCCAGCAGCTTGGAGGGGCCGGGCTATGGCTACACCTTC,CASSLEGPGYGYTF
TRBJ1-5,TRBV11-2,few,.,TGTGCCAGCAGCCCCGGGATGCTGGGTCAGCCCCAGCATTTT,CASSPGMLGQPQHF
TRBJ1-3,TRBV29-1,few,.,TGCAGCGTTCCCGGACAATCAGGAAACACCATATATTTT,CSVPGQSGNTIYF
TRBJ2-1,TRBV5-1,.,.,TGCGCCAGCACCCAGGGGCTAGAGCAGTTCTTC,CASTQGLEQFF
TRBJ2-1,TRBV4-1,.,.,TGCGCCAGCAGCCAACAGCGAATCTCCTACAATGAGCAGTTCTTC,CASSQQRISYNEQFF
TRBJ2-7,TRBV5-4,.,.,TGTGCCAGCAGCCAGATTTCGGGGCGGGGCGAGCAGTACTTC,CASSQISGRGEQYF
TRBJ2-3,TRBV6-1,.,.,TGTGCCAGCAGTGAGAGTGCGAGGGTTACAGATACGCAGTATTTT,CASSESARVTDTQYF
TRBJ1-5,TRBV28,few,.,TGTGCCAGCAGTTTAAGTGCAGGGGGCAATCAGCCCCAGCATTTT,CASSLSAGGNQPQHF
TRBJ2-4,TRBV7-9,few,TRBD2,TGTGCCAGCAGCCCACGTCAGCGGGGGGTTAGTTACATTCAGTACTTC,CASSPRQRGVSYIQYF
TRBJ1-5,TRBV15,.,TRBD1,TGTGCCACCAGCAGAGATATAGGGGGCGGTCAGCCCCAGCATTTT,CATSRDIGGGQPQHF
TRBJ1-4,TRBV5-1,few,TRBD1,TGCGCCAGCAGCCGGGACAGTACCAATGAAAAACTGTTTTTT,CASSRDSTNEKLFF
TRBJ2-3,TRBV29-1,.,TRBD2,TGCAGCGCCAGGACTAGCGGAAGCACAGATACGCAGTATTTT,CSARTSGSTDTQYF
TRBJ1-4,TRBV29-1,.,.,TGCAGCGCCGAGACAGGACCAAATGAAAAACTGTTTTTT,CSAETGPNEKLFF